This T cell receptor (beta chain) came from a study of human T cells and chemical hapten exposure. Germline-derived CDR1 and CDR2 are KGHSH and LQKENI. V shed 1 base and J shed 6 bases, with 6 bases lying between them. This CDR3 region has 12 residues. TCRdb recomputed calls from the RACE reads with MiXCR, one row per CDR3 protein. The table lists 350,000 to 400,000 distinct CDR3 sequences, 4.5% to 5.5% of them singletons. This clonotype was recorded a few times. Time point meaning: pre-sensitization, week 0. The treatment: therapeutic diphenylcyclopropenone sensitization with weekly scalp DPC. The V call is TRBV18, the J call TRBJ1-1; D is undetermined. The sequencing used whole blood, collected in connection with sensitization to the hapten diphenylcyclopropenone (DPC). The clonotype originates from a woman in her forties or fifties with alopecia areata. Some clones in this sample may be carry-over from other donors' samples. This CDR3 is CASSPRRPEAFF. As DNA, the CDR3 is TGTGCCAGCTCACCACGGCGCCCTGAAGCTTTCTTT.